This is a list of T cell receptor beta chains from one sample in a study of CD8 T cells in ankylosing spondylitis. TCRdb analysed the 5' RACE reads with MiXCR anew, one entry per CDR3 protein. The sample lists 750,000 to 850,000 distinct CDR3 sequences; around 11% were seen once. Material: blood, either unsorted or a sorted T cell fraction (not recorded which). The origin of the receptors is a male donor with ankylosing spondylitis. Both conserved end residues are part of each CDR3. Fields, in order: V gene, J gene, CDR3 protein.

V: TRBV11-1; J: TRBJ2-1; CDR3: CASIAGKGYSYNEQFF
V: TRBV6-2/TRBV6-3; J: TRBJ2-3; CDR3: CASSYFPWTGRGTDTQYF
V: TRBV10-3; J: TRBJ1-1; CDR3: CAMRTGRDTEAFF
V: TRBV12-5; J: TRBJ2-3; CDR3: CASGLVWDGQTSTDTQYF
V: TRBV4-1; J: TRBJ2-1; CDR3: CASSPFGRPYNEQFF
V: TRBV28; J: TRBJ2-7; CDR3: CASRVANSAYEQYF
V: TRBV18; J: TRBJ2-1; CDR3: CASSQLAGGPDEQFF
V: TRBV24-1; J: TRBJ2-7; CDR3: CATSDPRRPYEQYF
V: TRBV25-1; J: TRBJ1-1; CDR3: CASSGLRGYGNTEAFF
V: TRBV15; J: TRBJ1-2; CDR3: CATSRDHSMRGYTF
V: TRBV7-7; J: TRBJ2-1; CDR3: CASGTSGAGRQFF
V: TRBV27; J: TRBJ1-3; CDR3: CASSLKAYGNTIYF
V: TRBV28; J: TRBJ2-7; CDR3: CASSLSLGQGAQEQYF
V: TRBV5-1; J: TRBJ1-1; CDR3: CASSPGGLNTEAFF
V: TRBV20-1; J: TRBJ2-5; CDR3: CSALSGGGYQETQYF
V: TRBV12-3/TRBV12-4; J: TRBJ2-2; CDR3: CASRRRDSSDGELFF
V: TRBV28; J: TRBJ1-6; CDR3: CASSFGDRDNSPLHF
V: TRBV2; J: TRBJ1-6; CDR3: CASSALTGGGRGSPLHF
V: TRBV20-1; J: TRBJ2-5; CDR3: CSAKVAETQYF
V: TRBV4-3; J: TRBJ2-7; CDR3: CASSQGRGTYEQYF
V: TRBV7-2; J: TRBJ2-1; CDR3: CASSFQGHAAQQFF
V: TRBV28; J: TRBJ2-7; CDR3: CASSLSPTGYGEQYF
V: TRBV5-5; J: TRBJ2-3; CDR3: CASSYSKSRTDTQYF
V: TRBV7-8; J: TRBJ2-3; CDR3: CASSYPVADTQYF
V: TRBV12-3/TRBV12-4; J: TRBJ1-3; CDR3: CASSLWGISGNTIYF
V: TRBV24-1; J: TRBJ2-1; CDR3: CATRCPSGRDWYNEQFF
V: TRBV6-1; J: TRBJ2-5; CDR3: CASTHAGRHQETQYF
V: TRBV29-1; J: TRBJ2-2; CDR3: CSVWTEHGELFF